These 20 T cell receptor beta chains share one sample of origin, sequenced in a study of cytomegalovirus exposure and HLA in healthy donors. PCR amplification relied on 60 Vbeta primers (plus 13 Jbeta primers). Assay: immunoSEQ multiplex PCR; the TCRdb copy retains only in-frame clones and omits some. Of 200,000 to 250,000 clones in the sample, approximately 82% were seen once. What was sequenced was PBMCs. These receptors all come from a woman in her forties in good health and CMV-seronegative.

This chain uses TRBV2 with TRBJ2-3; maybe TRBD1 (6 bases). The V gene lost 0 bases and the J gene lost 7 bases, with 14 bases spanning the gap. The CDR3 sequence is 15 residues long. Per germline, CDR1 SNHLY and CDR2 FYNNEI. The CDR3, as DNA: TGTGCCAGCAGTGAAGCGGTCCTTGGGGGCCATACGCAGTATTTT. Translating it yields CASSEAVLGGHTQYF. Filled out from reference TRBV2 and TRBJ2-3, the complete variable domain reads EPEVTQTPSHQVTQMGQEVILRCVPISNHLYFYWYRQILGQKVEFLVSFYNNEISEKSEIFDDQFSVERPDGSNFTLKIRSTKLEDSAMYFCASSEAVLGGHTQYFGPGTRLTVL.

The V call is TRBV6-1, the J call TRBJ2-4; 9 nucleotides line up with TRBD1. The CDR3 has 13 residues. Germline assignment: CDR1 MNHNS and CDR2 SASEGT. Losses at the gene ends were 8 bases for V and 6 bases for J; bases not matched to a gene: 5. CDR3 sequence: CASRQGGPNIQYF. The CDR3 nucleotides read TGTGCCAGCCGACAGGGGGGGCCAAACATTCAGTACTTC.

The chain is built from TRBV7-9 and TRBJ1-3; no clear D. From germline, CDR1 is SEHNR and CDR2 FQNEAQ (reference sequence). This CDR3 spans 15 amino acids. Between the trimmed V and J ends, which lost 7 bases and 2 bases, there was a span of 15 bases. The DNA of the CDR3 is TGTGCCAGCACTAGCCTAACGGGAGCTGGAAACACCATATATTTT. This translates into CASTSLTGAGNTIYF.

This clone was counted a single time. The genes are TRBV10-3 and TRBJ2-2; TRBD2 matches at 9 bases. Looked up from germline, CDR1 is ENHRY and CDR2 is SYGVKD. The trim removed 3 bases at V and 6 bases at J, leaving 5 bases unmatched. This CDR3 has 15 amino acids. The CDR3 DNA follows: TGTGCCATCAGTGAAAGCGGGGGGATCGCCGGGGAGCTGTTTTTT. Translating it yields CAISESGGIAGELFF.

V usage is TRBV9 and J usage is TRBJ2-2; 10 nucleotides agree with TRBD2. This CDR3 spans 15 amino acids. Trimming at V came to 2 bases and at J to 5 bases, leaving 3 bases not matched to a gene. From germline, CDR1 is SGDLS and CDR2 YYNGEE. The DNA for the CDR3 is TGTGCCAGCAGCGTCGGTAGCGGGGGGACCGGGGAGCTGTTTTTT. It encodes CASSVGSGGTGELFF.

V is TRBV5-1 and J is TRBJ2-3; TRBD2 matches at 7 bases. The V segment lost 2 bases and the J segment 5 bases; nucleotides outside the gene matches: 8. This CDR3 spans 15 amino acids. The V gene's germline CDR1 is SGHRS and CDR2 YFSETQ. The CDR3 loop reads CASSLRGTTGDTQYF. The CDR3 nucleotides are TGCGCCAGCAGCTTACGCGGGACTACGGGAGATACGCAGTATTTT. Full variable domain (outside the CDR3, taken from reference TRBV5-1 and TRBJ2-3): KAGVTQTPRYLIKTRGQQVTLSCSPISGHRSVSWYQQTPGQGLQFLFEYFSETQRNKGNFPGRFSGRQFSNSRSEMNVSTLELGDSALYLCASSLRGTTGDTQYFGPGTRLTVL.

This chain uses TRBV19 with TRBJ1-1; TRBD1 matches at 8 bases. Per germline, CDR1 LNHDA and CDR2 SQIVND (reference sequence). J lost 10 bases, V lost 1 base, and 11 bases had no gene match. The CDR3 covers 15 residues. CDR3 amino acids: CASSIAGGRNVVAFF. In nucleotides, the CDR3 is TGTGCCAGTAGTATAGCAGGGGGCCGGAATGTCGTAGCTTTCTTT.

The chain links TRBV19 to TRBJ1-5; 12 bases map to TRBD1. Trimming removed 3 bases from V and 4 bases from J; junction bases left unmatched: 7. The germline V gene has CDR1 LNHDA and CDR2 SQIVND (reference sequence). The CDR3 consists of 17 residues. The CDR3 DNA reads as TGTGCCAGTAGTATGCCCGGGGACAGGGGGCGGAATCAGCCCCAGCATTTT. Its translation: CASSMPGDRGRNQPQHF.

The CDR3 spells CATSRGVDRGSYEQYF. The CDR3 DNA reads TGTGCCACCAGCAGAGGAGTAGACAGGGGGTCTTACGAGCAGTACTTC. The genes are TRBV15 and TRBJ2-7; 9 nucleotides align to TRBD1. The CDR3 length is 16 residues. CDR1 is LNHNV and CDR2 is YYDKDF in the germline V gene (reference sequence). Trimming at V came to 1 base and at J to 4 bases, leaving 8 bases not matched to a gene.

The chain has TRBV5-1 and TRBJ2-1; TRBD2 agrees at 12 bases. The CDR3 sequence is 19 residues long. Trimming took 10 bases from V and 8 from J; bases not matched to a gene: 25. In germline, CDR1 is SGHRS, CDR2 YFSETQ. Here the CDR3 DNA reads TGCGCCTCCCACCCCCGGGCTAGCGGGGGGGCCGCCCACAGGGATGAGCAGTTCTTC. The encoded protein is CASHPRASGGAAHRDEQFF. Drawing the rest from reference TRBV5-1 and TRBJ2-1, the complete variable domain is KAGVTQTPRYLIKTRGQQVTLSCSPISGHRSVSWYQQTPGQGLQFLFEYFSETQRNKGNFPGRFSGRQFSNSRSEMNVSTLELGDSALYLCASHPRASGGAAHRDEQFFGPGTRLTVL.

The J gene is TRBJ2-5, the V gene TRBV13; maybe TRBD1 (5 bases). The end of the DNA aligns better with TRBJ2-7, so the J call may be wrong. There are 14 residues in the CDR3. The germline gives CDR1 PRHDT, CDR2 FYEKMQ (reference sequence). The CDR3 coding sequence is TGTGCCAGCAGCTTAGGGACAGACCTCTACGAGCAGTACTTC. Its translation is CASSLGTDLYEQYF.

The chain employs TRBV5-1 and TRBJ2-3, with 9 bases identical to TRBD2. The CDR3 loop spans 15 amino acids. V was pared by 2 bases and J by 4 bases, with 5 bases of the junction left unmatched. CDR1 and CDR2 from the germline V gene are SGHRS and YFSETQ. The CDR3 region is CASSLGGGAADTQYF. The CDR3 nucleotides are TGCGCCAGCAGCTTAGGCGGGGGGGCCGCAGATACGCAGTATTTT.

V and J are TRBV18 and TRBJ1-1; D ambiguous. Trimming removed 2 bases from V and 3 bases from J, with 10 bases in between. The germline V gene has CDR1 KGHSH and CDR2 LQKENI. The CDR3 runs 14 residues. The CDR3 DNA reads as TGTGCCAGCTCACCAACGAGTTCGGACACTGAAGCTTTCTTT. Amino acid sequence: CASSPTSSDTEAFF.

The rearrangement joins TRBV6-5 to TRBJ2-7; 8 nucleotides agree with TRBD1. The CDR3 runs to 14 residues. Trimming at V came to 8 bases and at J to 2 bases, leaving 8 bases not matched to a gene. The germline V gene encodes CDR1 MNHEY and CDR2 SVGAGI. The CDR3, as DNA: TGTGCCAGCCAGGGACAGGCTGACGCCTACGAGCAGTACTTC. Protein: CASQGQADAYEQYF.

This CDR3 is CATRVPGGEKLFF. The CDR3 coding sequence is TGTGCTACCCGGGTCCCCGGGGGTGAAAAACTGTTTTTT. The chain joins TRBV5-4 to TRBJ1-4; perhaps TRBD1 as D (5 bases). Germline assignment: CDR1 SGHNT and CDR2 YYREEE (reference sequence). The length of the CDR3 is 13 residues.

This rearrangement joins TRBV7-3 to TRBJ2-5; D is undetermined. CDR1 is SGHTA and CDR2 is FQGTGA in the germline V gene. The CDR3 contains 14 residues. V dropped 1 base and J dropped 2 bases, with 8 bases sitting between them. DNA of the CDR3: TGTGCCAGCAGCTTAAGACCAGGTCAAGAGACCCAGTACTTC. Translating gives CASSLRPGQETQYF.

CDR3 sequence reads: CASSAGGRYEQYF. The CDR3 DNA reads TGTGCCAGCAGCGCGGGGGGGCGGTACGAGCAGTACTTC. The chain is built from TRBV7-2 and TRBJ2-7; 9 bases line up with TRBD2. There are 13 residues in the CDR3. Germline CDR1 SGHTA, CDR2 FQGNSA. Unmatched junction bases numbered 3, after V lost 5 bases and J lost 4 bases.

The CDR3 region has the DNA TGTGCCAGCAGTTTAGCGACAGCTACGGGTGAAAAACTGTTTTTT. This sequence encodes CASSLATATGEKLFF. The gene calls are TRBV28 and TRBJ1-4; D might be TRBD1 (5 bases). Germline V CDR1 and CDR2: MDHEN, SYDVKM. The CDR3 contains 15 residues. Trimming shortened V by 2 bases and J by 7 bases, and 14 bases separated the two germline ends.

This chain links TRBV27 with TRBJ2-1; TRBD2 matches at 10 bases. This CDR3 region has 19 residues. The trim removed 3 bases at V and 4 bases at J, leaving 15 bases unmatched. Per the germline V gene, CDR1 is MNHEY and CDR2 is SMNVEV (reference sequence). Here the CDR3 reads CASSFGKAGGPLAYNEQFF. The CDR3, as DNA: TGTGCCAGCAGTTTTGGGAAAGCGGGGGGGCCGTTAGCTTACAATGAGCAGTTCTTC.

The J gene is TRBJ1-2, the V gene TRBV7-8; 8 bases fit TRBD1. This CDR3 region has 15 residues. Germline CDR1 and CDR2: SGHVS and FQNEAQ. V lost 6 bases and J lost 2; bases outside the gene matches: 8. CDR3 coding DNA: TGTGCCAGCAGGCTCTTGGACAGGGACAACTATGGCTACACCTTC. Protein sequence: CASRLLDRDNYGYTF. Full variable domain (remainder filled in from reference TRBV7-8 and TRBJ1-2): GAGVSQSPRYKVAKRGQDVALRCDPISGHVSLFWYQQALGQGPEFLTYFQNEAQLDKSGLPSDRFFAERPEGSVSTLKIQRTQQEDSAVYLCASRLLDRDNYGYTFGSGTRLTVV.